This entry lists 31 T cell receptor beta chains sequenced from one sample in a study of early T cells in non-severe SARS-CoV-2 infection (dated by TCRdb to the early 2020s). Libraries were built with 5' RACE. The instrument given in TCRdb is NextSeq 500. The public reads were quality trimmed at Q25 with fastp and then assembled into clones with MiXCR by TCRdb, keeping productive beta chains. Here each entry gathers all rows of one CDR3 protein and keeps the most common genes and DNA. The sample table contains about 21,000 distinct CDR3 sequences; only one count was recorded for about 4.3% of them. The top ten clonotypes cover under 20% of the sample. The sample was whole blood. Receptor source: an adult who was a healthcare worker with PCR-confirmed SARS-CoV-2 infection or an uninfected control (not recorded which).

This clonotype was seen a handful of times. The chain uses TRBV30 and TRBJ1-1; 9 bases are shared with TRBD1. This CDR3 region has 11 residues. Germline V gene data show CDR1 as GTSNPN and CDR2 as SVGIG (reference sequence). The ends lost 5 bases at V and 7 bases at J; junction bases unmatched: 2. The CDR3 DNA reads as TGTGCCTGGGGGGACAGGGTTGAAGCTTTCTTT. Protein: CAWGDRVEAFF. The variable domain in full, with the rest retrieved from reference TRBV30 and TRBJ1-1, is SQTIHQWPATLVQPVGSPLSLECTVEGTSNPNLYWYRQAAGRGLQLLFYSVGIGQISSEVPQNLSASRPQDRQFILSSKKLLLSDSGFYLCAWGDRVEAFFGQGTRLTVV.

This clonotype occurred many times. The chain links TRBV5-4 to TRBJ1-1; possibly TRBD1 for D (6 bases). This CDR3 is built from 15 residues. Trimming took off 6 bases at V and 1 base at J, with 16 bases between the two ends. Germline CDR1 and CDR2: SGHNT and YYREEE (reference sequence). The CDR3 DNA sequence: TGTGCCAGCAATCCCACGGGACAACCGAACACTGAAGCTTTCTTT. This codes for CASNPTGQPNTEAFF. Combining the CDR3 with reference TRBV5-4 and TRBJ1-1 gives the whole variable domain ETGVTQSPTHLIKTRGQQVTLRCSSQSGHNTVSWYQQALGQGPQFIFQYYREEENGRGNFPPRFSGLQFPNYSSELNVNALELDDSALYLCASNPTGQPNTEAFFGQGTRLTVV.

This clonotype has just a few counts. The chain combines TRBV20-1 with TRBJ1-1, with D unresolved. Deletions cut 6 bases from V and 8 bases from J, with 13 bases between. Germline CDR1 DFQATT, CDR2 SNEGSKA (reference sequence). The CDR3 is 11 amino acids. CDR3 bases: TGCAGTGCCGCAGGCCCACACGAAGCTTTCTTT. Translated: CSAAGPHEAFF.

This clonotype was picked up a small number of times. The chain joins TRBV30 to TRBJ2-7; either TRBD1 or TRBD2 may fit D (5 bases each). The V end lost 0 bases, the J end lost 11 bases, and 11 bases lay between the germline ends. The CDR3 totals 11 residues. CDR1 is GTSNPN and CDR2 is SVGIG in the germline V gene (reference sequence). The CDR3 sequence: CAWSVLGVEYF. CDR3 DNA sequence: TGTGCCTGGAGTGTACTAGGGGTGGAGTACTTC.

The sample holds many counts of this clonotype. The gene calls are TRBV20-1 and TRBJ2-1, with D possibly being TRBD1 or TRBD2 (6 bases each). The CDR3 sequence is 14 residues long. Germline lookup yields CDR1 DFQATT and CDR2 SNEGSKA (reference sequence). V shed 6 bases and J shed 4 bases, with 16 bases lying between them. The CDR3 reads CSAEGGRSYNEQFF. CDR3 sequence (DNA): TGCAGTGCAGAGGGGGGACGAAGTTACAATGAGCAGTTCTTC.

This clonotype came up a few times. The chain couples TRBV2 to TRBJ1-6; 11 nucleotides align to TRBD1. Germline values: CDR1 SNHLY, CDR2 FYNNEI. The CDR3 sequence is 16 residues long. J was trimmed by 8 bases and V by 8 bases; bases with no gene match: 11. The CDR3 coding sequence is TGTGCCAGCCAAATAGATCCGGGACAGGGGGATTCACCCCTCCACTTT. This codes for CASQIDPGQGDSPLHF.

As to this clonotype: A much larger clone is a single base away; this may be a read error. The rearrangement joins TRBV7-2 to TRBJ2-3; TRBD1 matches 9 bases. This CDR3 comprises 13 residues. Germline-derived CDR1 and CDR2 are SGHTA and FQGNSA. DNA of the CDR3: TGTGTCAGCACGGGACAGGGTCCAGATACGCAGTATTTT. Translating gives CVSTGQGPDTQYF.

The V call is TRBV9, the J call TRBJ1-4; no reliable D call. Germline CDR1 reads SGDLS; CDR2 reads YYNGEE. The CDR3 length is 14 residues. V lost 5 bases, J lost 5 bases, and 13 bases lay in between. The DNA for the CDR3 is TGTGCCAGCAGTATACTTCCGGACAATGAAAAACTGTTTTTT. It is translated as CASSILPDNEKLFF.

By sample fraction, this clonotype is medium-sized. This chain joins TRBV18 and TRBJ1-1; 8 bases are shared with TRBD1. The germline V gene encodes CDR1 KGHSH and CDR2 LQKENI. V lost 2 bases to trimming and J lost 6 bases; unmatched junction nucleotides: 2. The CDR3 runs to 13 residues. Here the CDR3 reads CASSPSQGAEAFF. For the CDR3, the DNA is TGTGCCAGCTCACCATCACAGGGGGCTGAAGCTTTCTTT.

Notes on this clonotype: A much larger clonotype is one base distant, so this may be a read error. The V gene is TRBV5-8, the J gene TRBJ1-2; possibly TRBD1 for D (6 bases). The germline V gene has CDR1 SGHTS and CDR2 YDEGEE. The CDR3 consists of 14 residues. Trimming removed 0 bases from V and 8 bases from J, with 14 bases in between. The DNA for the CDR3 is TGTGCCAGCAGCTTGGACGGGGGCGCAGGAGGCTACACCTTC. This codes for CASSLDGGAGGYTF.

The chain combines TRBV10-3 with TRBJ1-4; 8 positions match TRBD1. Trimming removed 6 bases from V and 3 bases from J; junction bases left unmatched: 9. Germline V CDR1 and CDR2: ENHRY, SYGVKD. The CDR3 is made up of 16 amino acids. The CDR3 protein is CAISDRTGNSNEKLFF. CDR3 nucleotide sequence: TGTGCCATCAGCGACCGGACAGGGAATTCTAATGAAAAACTGTTTTTT.

This clonotype was found many times. V usage is TRBV29-1 and J usage is TRBJ2-6; 7 bases agree with TRBD2. Per the germline V gene, CDR1 is SQVTM and CDR2 is ANQGSEA. CDR3 length: 14 amino acids. The V segment lost 4 bases and the J segment 1 base; nucleotides outside the gene matches: 1. The DNA for the CDR3 is TGCAGCGTTGGGGAGGGATCTGGGGCCAACGTCCTGACTTTC. Its translation is CSVGEGSGANVLTF.

V gene TRBV10-3 combines with J gene TRBJ2-7; D gene unclear. The V end lost 6 bases, the J end lost 2 bases, and 11 bases lay between the germline ends. The CDR3 has 13 residues. Germline V CDR1 and CDR2: ENHRY, SYGVKD. CDR3 coding DNA: TGTGCCATCAGGCCCTACACCACCTACGAGCAGTACTTC. Translated: CAIRPYTTYEQYF.

At least ten counts were recorded for this clonotype. The chain recombines TRBV30 with TRBJ1-1; 7 bases agree with TRBD1. CDR1 and CDR2 from the germline V gene are GTSNPN and SVGIG (reference sequence). V dropped 0 bases and J dropped 0; count of bases not matched to a gene: 10. The CDR3 extends over 17 amino acids. This CDR3 is CAWSVGGGGPMNTEAFF. The CDR3 nucleotides are TGTGCCTGGAGTGTAGGTGGAGGGGGCCCCATGAACACTGAAGCTTTCTTT.

This clonotype was detected many times. This sequence joins TRBV18 and TRBJ2-6, with TRBD1 as a possible D gene (6 bases). V was pared by 4 bases and J by 0 bases, with 10 bases between. Germline CDR1 and CDR2: KGHSH and LQKENI. This CDR3 comprises 16 residues. The CDR3 is CASSLGQSSGANVLTF. The CDR3 nucleotides are TGTGCCAGCTCACTAGGACAGAGCTCTGGGGCCAACGTCCTGACTTTC.

A few counts support this clonotype. The CDR3: CASSLALSGYTF. The CDR3 nucleotides are TGTGCCAGCAGTTTAGCCCTGAGTGGCTACACCTTC. The chain links TRBV12-3 or TRBV12-4 to TRBJ1-2, with no clear D. Trimming took off 0 bases at V and 7 bases at J, with 6 bases between the two ends. The CDR3 runs 12 residues.

This clonotype occurred many times. This chain links TRBV6-2 or TRBV6-3 with TRBJ1-5; D is unresolved. Germline V lookup: CDR1 MNHEY, CDR2 SVGEGT. There are 15 residues in the CDR3. With 5 bases removed from V and 0 bases from J, the gap between germline ends came to 11 bases. The CDR3 here is CASSLNTYSNQPQHF. For the CDR3, the DNA is TGTGCCAGCAGTCTTAACACCTATAGCAATCAGCCCCAGCATTTT.

This clonotype showed up just a few times. The chain couples TRBV7-2 to TRBJ2-1; D is ambiguous. CDR3 size: 13 residues. Germline assignment: CDR1 SGHTA and CDR2 FQGNSA. Trimming stripped 1 base from V and 10 bases from J, with 11 bases between. The CDR3 here is CASSLVVLREQFF. CDR3 sequence (DNA): TGTGCCAGCAGCTTAGTGGTCCTGAGAGAGCAGTTCTTC. The entire variable domain, with the rest obtained from reference TRBV7-2 and TRBJ2-1, is as follows: GAGVSQSPSNKVTEKGKDVELRCDPISGHTALYWYRQSLGQGLEFLIYFQGNSAPDKSGLPSDRFSAERTGGSVSTLTIQRTQQEDSAVYLCASSLVVLREQFFGPGTRLTVL.

The table lists this clonotype with many counts. The gene calls are TRBV6-6 and TRBJ2-7; the D gene is possibly TRBD1 (5 bases). Per germline, CDR1 MNHNY and CDR2 SVGAGI (reference sequence). The CDR3 extends over 14 amino acids. Trimming removed 0 bases at V and 0 bases at J, with 6 bases between. As DNA, the CDR3 is TGTGCCAGCAGTTACTCGGACACCTCCTACGAGCAGTACTTC. This translates into CASSYSDTSYEQYF.

This clonotype was recorded many times. The CDR3 region is CASSYSGQGPRHSGANVLTF. The CDR3 DNA follows: TGTGCCAGCAGTTACTCCGGCCAGGGACCGCGCCACTCTGGGGCCAACGTCCTGACTTTC. This chain links TRBV6-5 with TRBJ2-6; D assignment may be TRBD1 or TRBD2 (5 bases each). Per the germline V gene, CDR1 is MNHEY and CDR2 is SVGAGI. The ends were cut back, 0 bases at V and 0 bases at J, with 18 bases in the middle. The length of the CDR3 is 20 residues.

This clonotype has a handful of counts. The rearrangement uses TRBV25-1 and TRBJ1-6, with D possibly being TRBD1 (5 bases). The CDR3 totals 12 residues. Per the germline V gene, CDR1 is MGHDK and CDR2 is SYGVNS. Trimming pared 8 bases from V and 7 bases from J, leaving 9 bases between. Here the CDR3 reads CASQGGNSPLHF. In DNA form, the CDR3 reads TGTGCCAGCCAGGGTGGGAATTCACCCCTCCACTTT.

Comments on this clonotype: One end of the junction fails to match germline, which may point to a read error. The chain links TRBV7-9 to TRBJ2-7, with 8 bases that match TRBD1. CDR1 and CDR2 from the germline V gene are SEHNR and FQNEAQ (reference sequence). This CDR3 is 12 amino acids long. CDR3 residues: CASSYRETGENF. In DNA form, the CDR3 reads TGTGCCAGCAGCTATAGAGAGACAGGGGAGAACTTC.

This clonotype was counted ten times or more. The V and J genes are TRBV6-1 and TRBJ2-3, with 9 bases fitting TRBD1. Germline CDR1 reads MNHNS; CDR2 reads SASEGT. The V segment lost 5 bases and the J segment 4 bases; nucleotides outside the gene matches: 10. The CDR3 loop spans 16 amino acids. CDR3 residues: CASSNPGTGLADTQYF. In DNA, the CDR3 is TGTGCCAGCAGTAATCCCGGGACAGGGCTTGCAGATACGCAGTATTTT.

In the case of this clonotype: This sequence may be a read error, since a much larger clone differs from it by one base. J is TRBJ2-7 and V is TRBV12-3 or TRBV12-4; 7 bases align to TRBD1. The CDR3 consists of 13 residues. V was clipped by 10 bases and J by 5 bases; unmatched bases: 11. CDR3 protein: CANRPRQGHEQYF. The CDR3, as DNA: TGTGCCAACAGACCCAGACAGGGCCACGAGCAGTACTTC.

This clonotype was counted ten times or more. The chain links TRBV29-1 to TRBJ1-2; perhaps TRBD1 as D (5 bases). With 6 bases removed from V and 8 bases from J, the gap between germline ends came to 16 bases. CDR1 and CDR2 (germline): SQVTM, ANQGSEA. This CDR3 spans 12 amino acids. CDR3 region: CSVGGKAVGYTF. The CDR3 nucleotides read TGCAGCGTGGGGGGGAAGGCCGTGGGCTACACCTTC.

The chain employs TRBV6-2 or TRBV6-3 and TRBJ1-1; D ambiguous. This CDR3 spans 16 amino acids. CDR1 and CDR2 from the germline V gene are MNHEY and SVGEGT. The germline V and J ends were trimmed by 0 bases and 2 bases, with 13 bases remaining between them. The CDR3 spells CASSYSRWLGNTEAFF. DNA of the CDR3: TGTGCCAGCAGTTACTCCCGTTGGCTGGGAAACACTGAAGCTTTCTTT.

The table lists this clonotype with many counts. The rearrangement links TRBV29-1 to TRBJ2-7; 7 bases fit TRBD1. The CDR3 has 14 amino acids. V shed 6 bases and J 4 bases; nucleotides not matched to a gene: 12. Germline V CDR1 and CDR2: SQVTM, ANQGSEA. Written as DNA, the CDR3 is TGCAGCGTCATAGAGACAGGGCAGCCGTACGAGCAGTACTTC. Its translation: CSVIETGQPYEQYF.

This clonotype has at least ten counts. CDR3 loop: CASSFVGEVTDTQYF. CDR3 sequence (DNA): TGTGCCAGCAGCTTCGTGGGGGAAGTCACAGATACGCAGTATTTT. The chain is built from TRBV7-2 and TRBJ2-3; the D call may be TRBD1 or TRBD2 (5 bases each). V dropped 3 bases and J dropped 2 bases, with 12 bases sitting between them. Germline assignment: CDR1 SGHTA and CDR2 FQGNSA. The CDR3 covers 15 residues.

In its sample, this clonotype is medium-sized. V gene TRBV12-3 or TRBV12-4 combines with J gene TRBJ1-2; D not resolved. The CDR3 loop spans 13 amino acids. The V gene lost 2 bases and the J gene lost 1 base, with 5 bases spanning the gap. CDR3 amino acids: CASSLSFNYGYTF. The CDR3 region has the DNA TGTGCCAGCAGTTTATCATTTAACTATGGCTACACCTTC.

CDR3 DNA sequence: TGTGCCAGCATGGGACTAGCGGGTGTGCAGTACTTC. Translation: CASMGLAGVQYF. The chain couples TRBV6-5 to TRBJ2-7; TRBD2 agrees at 12 bases. V lost 7 bases, J lost 9 bases, and 4 bases stayed unmatched. This CDR3 has 12 amino acids. Germline lookup yields CDR1 MNHEY and CDR2 SVGAGI.

The rearrangement joins TRBV19 to TRBJ2-1; 8 bases line up with TRBD1. V lost 3 bases to trimming and J lost 1 base; unmatched junction nucleotides: 8. CDR1 is LNHDA and CDR2 is SQIVND in the germline V gene (reference sequence). The CDR3 spans 17 residues. The CDR3 DNA reads TGTGCCAGTAGTATCTCACCCACAGGGGGATCCTACAATGAGCAGTTCTTC. It specifies CASSISPTGGSYNEQFF.